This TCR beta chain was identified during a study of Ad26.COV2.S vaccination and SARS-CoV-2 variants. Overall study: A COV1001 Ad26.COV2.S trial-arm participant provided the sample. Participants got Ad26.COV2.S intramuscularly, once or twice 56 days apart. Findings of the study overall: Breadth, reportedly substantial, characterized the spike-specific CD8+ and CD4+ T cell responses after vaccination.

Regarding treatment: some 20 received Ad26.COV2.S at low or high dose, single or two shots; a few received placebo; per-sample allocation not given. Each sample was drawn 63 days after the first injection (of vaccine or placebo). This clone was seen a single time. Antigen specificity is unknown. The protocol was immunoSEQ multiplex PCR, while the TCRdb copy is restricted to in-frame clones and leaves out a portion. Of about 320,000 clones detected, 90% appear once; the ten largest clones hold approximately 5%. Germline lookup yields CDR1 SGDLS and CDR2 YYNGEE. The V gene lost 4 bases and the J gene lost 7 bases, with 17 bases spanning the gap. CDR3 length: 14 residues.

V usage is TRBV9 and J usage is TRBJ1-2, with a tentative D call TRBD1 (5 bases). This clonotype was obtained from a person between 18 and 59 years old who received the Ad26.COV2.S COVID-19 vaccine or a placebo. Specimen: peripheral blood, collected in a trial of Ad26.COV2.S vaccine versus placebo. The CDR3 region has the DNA TGTGCCAGCAGCCCCGTGGGGGGACTGCGTGGCTACACCTTC. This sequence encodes CASSPVGGLRGYTF.